One and the same sample provided the 20 T cell receptor beta chains below, sequenced in a study of blood T cell repertoires in COVID-19 (dated by TCRdb to the early 2020s). Library creation used the immunoSEQ multiplex PCR assay. The clones in this table, taken by TCRdb from immuneACCESS, are in-frame only. Not every clone is retained; where verified, under half of the shortfall comes from an unresolved V gene, and the cause of the rest is unknown. This sample gives some 100,000 clones in total; 85% to 95% of them show up just once. The top ten hold roughly 5.6% of the sample. The sequencing sample was made of peripheral blood. These receptors were obtained from a man aged 50 to 59 with active COVID-19.

The rearrangement joins TRBV7-2 to TRBJ2-7; the match to TRBD2 covers 7 bases. Unmatched junction bases numbered 12, after V lost 5 bases and J lost 5 bases. Germline CDR1 reads SGHTA; CDR2 reads FQGNSA. The CDR3 has 15 amino acids. CDR3: CASSTFLAVGDEQYF. CDR3 DNA: TGTGCCAGCAGCACCTTCCTAGCGGTAGGGGACGAGCAGTACTTC.

This chain uses TRBV3-1 (or the pseudogene TRBV3-2) with TRBJ2-3; possible D gene TRBD2, 5 bases. V lost 5 bases and J lost 4, with 16 bases in between. CDR3 length equals 15 residues. Germline CDR1 and CDR2: LGHDT and YNNKEL (reference sequence). DNA of the CDR3: TGTGCCAGCAGCTCCACAAGAGGGAATTCAGATACGCAGTATTTT. Translating it yields CASSSTRGNSDTQYF.

This rearrangement joins TRBV5-1 to TRBJ2-7; D may be TRBD2 (6 bases). Trimming shortened V by 0 bases and J by 5 bases, and 9 bases separated the two germline ends. The CDR3 has 13 residues. Germline V gives CDR1 SGHRS, CDR2 YFSETQ. Here the CDR3 DNA reads TGCGCCAGCAGCTTGGAAGGCGGGGACGAGCAGTACTTC. Translated: CASSLEGGDEQYF.

This chain joins TRBV13 and TRBJ2-2; possible D gene TRBD1, 5 bases. Germline CDR1 is PRHDT and CDR2 is FYEKMQ (reference sequence). Trimming cost V 2 bases and J 2 bases, with 15 bases left between them. CDR3 length equals 17 residues. CDR3 sequence reads: CASSLIGEKTNTGELFF. The CDR3 region has the DNA TGTGCCAGCAGCTTAATAGGGGAAAAAACCAACACCGGGGAGCTGTTTTTT.

The chain has TRBV27 and TRBJ1-5; a weak D match, TRBD1 (5 bases). The CDR3 runs 14 residues. CDR1 and CDR2 from the germline V gene are MNHEY and SMNVEV (reference sequence). Trimming removed 0 bases at V and 5 bases at J, with 8 bases between. Here the CDR3 reads CASSLSRGYQPQHF. CDR3 in DNA: TGTGCCAGCAGTTTATCTCGGGGGTATCAGCCCCAGCATTTT.

The chain combines TRBV7-2 with TRBJ2-1; 7 bases are a match to TRBD2. In germline, CDR1 is SGHTA, CDR2 FQGNSA. V shed 5 bases, J shed 10 bases, and the junction held 8 bases outside the gene matches. The CDR3 has 13 amino acids. CDR3 sequence: CASSPSRGVEQFF. CDR3 DNA: TGTGCCAGCAGCCCCTCTCGGGGGGTGGAGCAGTTCTTC.

The rearrangement links TRBV7-9 to TRBJ1-5; TRBD1 is a possible D gene (6 bases). V lost 4 bases and J 5 bases, leaving 6 bases between the germline ends. The CDR3 length is 12 residues. Germline loops: CDR1 SEHNR, CDR2 FQNEAQ (reference sequence). CDR3 bases: TGTGCCAGCAGCTCAGGGGATCAGCCCCAGCATTTT. Protein product: CASSSGDQPQHF.

This clone was seen once. The V call is TRBV10-2, the J call TRBJ2-7; TRBD2 matches at 12 bases. The germline CDR1 and CDR2 sequences are WSHSY and SAAADI. The CDR3 totals 14 residues. V was clipped by 7 bases and J by 4 bases; unmatched bases: 5. The CDR3 region is CASTPSGRVYEQYF. Written as DNA, the CDR3 is TGCGCCAGCACCCCTAGCGGGAGGGTTTACGAGCAGTACTTC.

The CDR3 nucleotides read TGTGCCAGCACCCCCTTTGGACTAGCGGGAACCTACAATGAGCAGTTCTTC. This translates into CASTPFGLAGTYNEQFF. The chain has TRBV27 and TRBJ2-1; 12 bases are a match to TRBD2. CDR3 size: 17 residues. Unmatched junction bases numbered 9, after V lost 7 bases and J lost 2 bases. CDR1 and CDR2 (germline): MNHEY, SMNVEV (reference sequence).

The V and J genes are TRBV27 and TRBJ2-7; D possibly corresponds to TRBD1 (6 bases). Trimming removed 1 base from V and 2 bases from J, with 9 bases in between. The CDR3 spans 14 residues. Germline V lookup: CDR1 MNHEY, CDR2 SMNVEV (reference sequence). The DNA for the CDR3 is TGTGCCAGCAGTTTATGGCGGACAGCCTACGAGCAGTACTTC. This gives the protein CASSLWRTAYEQYF.

This chain connects TRBV6-4 to TRBJ1-2; no reliable D call. The CDR3 sequence is 13 residues long. The ends were cut back, 2 bases at V and 7 bases at J, with 11 bases in the middle. The V gene's germline CDR1 is MRHNA and CDR2 SNTAGT. CDR3 loop: CASSDRIGSGYTF. Written as DNA, the CDR3 is TGTGCCAGCAGTGACCGTATCGGGTCTGGCTACACCTTC.

The CDR3 DNA is TGTGCCAGCACCTACGGTCGGGCGGGGGACAATGAGCAGTTCTTC. Its protein product is CASTYGRAGDNEQFF. V usage is TRBV6-5 and J usage is TRBJ2-1, with TRBD2 identical over 7 bases. V lost 7 bases, J lost 5 bases, and 11 bases stayed unmatched. Germline CDR1 is MNHEY and CDR2 is SVGAGI. The CDR3 is made up of 15 amino acids.

The chain uses TRBV27 and TRBJ2-1; 7 bases align to TRBD2. V trimming: 7 bases; J trimming: 8 bases; junction bases outside the gene matches: 23. Germline V gene sequence: CDR1 MNHEY, CDR2 SMNVEV (reference sequence). The CDR3 length is 18 residues. The CDR3 protein is CASTAFSAILTGGYEQFF. The CDR3 nucleotides read TGTGCCAGCACTGCTTTTTCCGCTATCCTTACCGGGGGGTATGAGCAGTTCTTC.

This clone was counted a single time. This CDR3 reads CASSPRTSGGTDTQYF. The CDR3 DNA follows: TGTGCCAGCAGTCCACGGACTAGCGGAGGTACAGATACGCAGTATTTT. The rearrangement joins TRBV27 to TRBJ2-3; 10 bases match TRBD2. In germline, CDR1 is MNHEY, CDR2 SMNVEV (reference sequence). Germline trimming cut 5 bases from V and 3 bases from J; bases unmatched to any gene: 8. The CDR3 is made up of 16 amino acids.

This clone was recorded only once. V gene TRBV5-4 combines with J gene TRBJ2-1; TRBD2 agrees at 8 bases. The CDR3 runs 16 residues. The ends lost 4 bases at V and 8 bases at J; junction bases unmatched: 14. Germline loops: CDR1 SGHNT, CDR2 YYREEE (reference sequence). This CDR3 is CASSPSGTSKVHEQFF. The CDR3 coding sequence is TGTGCCAGCAGCCCCTCCGGGACTAGTAAGGTCCATGAGCAGTTCTTC.

V and J are TRBV30 and TRBJ1-3, with 7 nucleotides matching TRBD1. Germline-derived CDR1 and CDR2 are GTSNPN and SVGIG (reference sequence). The CDR3 totals 11 residues. With V trimmed by 8 bases and J by 2 bases, 0 bases remained unmatched. CDR3 loop: CAQGAGNTIYF. The CDR3 DNA follows: TGTGCCCAGGGGGCTGGAAACACCATATATTTT.

The chain recombines TRBV5-4 with TRBJ2-1; tentative D call: TRBD2 (6 bases). CDR3 size: 17 residues. Trimming stripped 4 bases from V and 3 bases from J, with 20 bases between. Germline CDR1 reads SGHNT; CDR2 reads YYREEE (reference sequence). CDR3 region: CASSRRPGLKNYNEQFF. The CDR3 region has the DNA TGTGCCAGCAGCCGTAGGCCGGGACTCAAAAACTACAATGAGCAGTTCTTC.

This chain links TRBV10-3 with TRBJ2-7; 7 positions agree with TRBD2. The CDR3 runs 17 residues. V dropped 10 bases and J dropped 1; count of bases not matched to a gene: 19. In germline, CDR1 is ENHRY, CDR2 SYGVKD. The CDR3 bases are TGTGCCACCCGGGCGTTGGGAGCGGGGAGAAGATCCTACGAGCAGTACTTC. This codes for CATRALGAGRRSYEQYF.

V is TRBV3-1 (or the pseudogene TRBV3-2) and J is TRBJ1-4; D is undetermined. CDR1 LGHDT and CDR2 YNNKEL come from the germline V gene (reference sequence). Trimming cost V 1 base and J 4 bases, with 10 bases left between them. The CDR3 consists of 15 residues. The CDR3 region has the DNA TGTGCCAGCAGCCAAGGTCGGCACAGTAATGAAAAACTGTTTTTT. It is translated as CASSQGRHSNEKLFF.

CDR3 protein: CASSPRTGGDTGELFF. The DNA of the CDR3 is TGTGCCAGCTCACCGCGGACAGGGGGTGACACCGGGGAGCTGTTTTTT. The genes are TRBV18 and TRBJ2-2; 10 positions match TRBD1. The CDR3 length is 16 residues. Germline CDR1 reads KGHSH; CDR2 reads LQKENI. V lost 3 bases and J lost 3; bases outside the gene matches: 4.